This T cell receptor beta chain was retrieved from a study of blood T cell repertoires in COVID-19. In the study overall: Spain, Italy and the United States supplied samples that represented acute and convalescent COVID-19. The cDNA or gDNA used as material had been derived from T cells, B-cell-depleted T cells, or PBMCs.

Methods used by the authors: Amplified reference gene primers provided the basis for estimating nucleated cell counts. Sequencing used immunoSEQ multiplex PCR; TCRdb keeps in-frame clones, though not all of them. V and J calls and clone size come straight from that table; D and trimming were deduced from the DNA. The table has about 210,000 clones, around 86% seen once. CDR3 length equals 13 residues. V lost 1 base, J lost 3 bases, and 0 bases stayed unmatched. Germline assignment: CDR1 SGHRS and CDR2 YFSETQ. Sequenced input: peripheral blood. The rearrangement joins TRBV5-1 to TRBJ2-5; 7 bases agree with TRBD2. The receptor was derived from a man aged 60 to 75 with acute or convalescent COVID-19. The CDR3 is CASSLRGEETQYF. In DNA form, the CDR3 reads TGCGCCAGCAGCTTGCGGGGGGAAGAGACCCAGTACTTC.